The rows below give T cell receptor beta chains drawn from one sample of a study of cytomegalovirus exposure and HLA in healthy donors. Assay used: immunoSEQ multiplex PCR; TCRdb lists only in-frame clones, some missing. In the table there are roughly 100,000 clones, about 69% of which are singletons. The sequenced material came from PBMCs. These receptors were obtained from a man aged 35-49 years in good health and CMV-seronegative. Both conserved end residues are part of each CDR3.

j_gene	v_gene	len	CDR3aa
TRBJ1-1	TRBV19	13	CASSIGQNTEAFF
TRBJ1-1	TRBV4-1	13	CASQQGRNTEAFF
TRBJ2-7	TRBV30	16	CAWGLPSGQGLYEQYF
TRBJ2-1	TRBV7-8	17	CASSLATTSGRLGEQFF
TRBJ2-1	TRBV19	14	CASSITGVGNEQFF
TRBJ2-7	TRBV7-8	14	CASSRMTGPGEQYF
TRBJ2-7	TRBV11-2	13	CASSLGEGWEQYF
TRBJ2-5	TRBV6-6	15	CASSYLTTGGETQYF
TRBJ1-2	TRBV5-1	14	CASSLVPDYYGYTF
TRBJ1-4	TRBV18	13	CASSSGLNEKLFF
TRBJ2-6	TRBV11-2	15	CASSLEGLGANVLTF
TRBJ2-5	TRBV27	15	CASANWRTVQETQYF
TRBJ1-2	TRBV29-1	12	CSAGTGNDGYTF
TRBJ1-3	TRBV7-2	17	CASSLEGGLNSGNTIYF
TRBJ1-1	TRBV19	14	CASSIWRGETEAFF
TRBJ1-2	TRBV5-8	12	CASSWGPFGYTF
TRBJ1-4	TRBV11-2	15	CASRPISGQGRHLFF
TRBJ1-5	TRBV7-2	14	CASSQTGGGQPQHF
TRBJ1-1	TRBV12-5	18	CASGLVPIPGAENTEAFF
TRBJ2-1	TRBV2	15	CASSGGLAGVNEQFF
TRBJ2-5	TRBV4-2	16	CASSHRGGAARETQYF
TRBJ1-2	TRBV19	14	CASSEHRVNYGYTF
TRBJ2-5	TRBV11-3	15	CASSLRDRAGKTQYF
TRBJ2-5	TRBV20-1	11	CSAPEVVTQYF
TRBJ1-6	TRBV7-9	14	CASSPGTGGSPLHF
TRBJ2-3	TRBV11-3	12	CASSVNTDTQYF
TRBJ2-5	TRBV4-3	13	CASSQDRQETQYF
TRBJ2-2	TRBV5-1	15	CASSPWGTDTGELFF
TRBJ1-5	TRBV2	16	CASSERGLGYNQPQHF
TRBJ1-2	TRBV5-1	14	CASSFGQVNYGYTF
TRBJ1-2	TRBV5-8	12	CASTKTAGGYTF
TRBJ2-1	TRBV2	16	CASRPSGRGSYNEQFF
TRBJ2-2	TRBV4-1	18	CASSQGTRDRVFTGELFF
TRBJ2-7	TRBV6-1	14	CASRQAVPPYEQYF
TRBJ1-1	TRBV7-8	15	CASSDRDRGVTEAFF
TRBJ2-3	TRBV2	15	CASRGTPPDTDTQYF
TRBJ1-2	TRBV2	13	CANLLQGHYGYTF
TRBJ1-1	TRBV7-8	11	CASSRTAEAFF
TRBJ2-6	TRBV19	13	CASSLQGTNVLTF
TRBJ1-4	TRBV7-7	13	CASSLIRGEKLFF
TRBJ2-7	TRBV6-1	14	CASSGPGFSYEQYF
TRBJ2-7	TRBV28	13	CASGQGSEDEQYF
TRBJ2-2	TRBV30	16	CAWTPLGSGNTGELFF
TRBJ2-3	TRBV5-1	16	CASSLQGQGESDTQYF
TRBJ1-1	TRBV29-1	14	CSTGQLFGATEAFF